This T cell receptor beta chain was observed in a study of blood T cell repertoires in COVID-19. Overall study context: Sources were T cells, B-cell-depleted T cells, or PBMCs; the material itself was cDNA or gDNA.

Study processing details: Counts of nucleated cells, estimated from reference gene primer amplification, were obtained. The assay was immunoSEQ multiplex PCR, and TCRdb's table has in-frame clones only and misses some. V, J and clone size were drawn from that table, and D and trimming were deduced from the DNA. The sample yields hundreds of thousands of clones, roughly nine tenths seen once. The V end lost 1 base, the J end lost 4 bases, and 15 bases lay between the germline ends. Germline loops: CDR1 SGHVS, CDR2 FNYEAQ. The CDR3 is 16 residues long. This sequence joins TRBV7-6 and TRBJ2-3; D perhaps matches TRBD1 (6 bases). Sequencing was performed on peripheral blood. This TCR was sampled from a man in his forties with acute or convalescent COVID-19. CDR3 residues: CASSLGWGQGADTQYF. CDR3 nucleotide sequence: TGTGCCAGCAGCTTAGGGTGGGGGCAAGGTGCAGATACGCAGTATTTT.